The 3 T cell receptor beta chains below all came from one sample that was sequenced in a study. TCRdb called the 5' RACE reads again in MiXCR, with one record for every CDR3 protein. The sample includes about 32,000 distinct CDR3 sequences, around a quarter of them seen just once. Sequences were obtained from memory CD4+ T cells sorted from blood. The subset here: memory CD4+ T cells, CD4+CD45RO+CD25-. These receptors were taken from a female donor with breast cancer.

The J gene is TRBJ2-1, the V gene TRBV4-1; 14 positions match TRBD2. Germline V gene data show CDR1 as MGHRA and CDR2 as YSYEKL. V dropped 4 bases and J dropped 10; count of bases not matched to a gene: 6. The CDR3 covers 15 residues. CDR3 residues: CASSLTSGGVYEQFF. DNA of the CDR3: TGCGCCAGCAGCCTGACTAGCGGGGGGGTCTACGAGCAGTTCTTC.

This chain joins TRBV5-1 and TRBJ1-1; D remains unclear. Trimming pared 5 bases from V and 1 base from J, leaving 9 bases between. This CDR3 has 13 amino acids. The germline V gene has CDR1 SGHRS and CDR2 YFSETQ. The CDR3 nucleotides are TGCGCCAGCAGGGTAGGTGAGAACACTGAAGCTTTCTTT. As protein: CASRVGENTEAFF.

This clonotype has only a few counts. V and J are TRBV11-3 and TRBJ2-2; 8 bases agree with TRBD1. Germline CDR1 SGHNT, CDR2 YENEEA. The CDR3 extends over 15 amino acids. Unmatched junction bases numbered 4, after V lost 1 base and J lost 6 bases. In DNA form, the CDR3 reads TGTGCCAGCAGCTTAGCCAGGGGGCATTCCGGGGAGCTGTTTTTT. It codes for CASSLARGHSGELFF.